This T cell receptor beta chain was captured by sequencing in a study of blood T cell repertoires in COVID-19. Study context: T cells, B-cell-depleted T cells, or PBMCs supplied cDNA or gDNA.

The CDR3 totals 15 residues. Germline values: CDR1 KGHSH, CDR2 LQKENI. V shed 6 bases and J shed 5 bases, with 19 bases lying between them. Original data processing: Estimation of nucleated cell counts was performed using reference gene primer amplification. TCRdb's copy holds only in-frame clones and misses some; the assay was immunoSEQ multiplex PCR. V and J calls and clone size follow that table, whereas D and trimming were derived from the DNA. The sample lists some 35,000 clones; roughly 88% were seen once. This receptor was taken from a man in his 70s with active COVID-19. This chain joins TRBV18 and TRBJ1-1, with D perhaps matching TRBD1 (6 bases). Material for sequencing was peripheral blood. CDR3 amino acids: CASSSYRDLRTEAFF. For the CDR3, the DNA is TGTGCCAGCTCCTCCTACAGGGATTTGAGAACTGAAGCTTTCTTT.